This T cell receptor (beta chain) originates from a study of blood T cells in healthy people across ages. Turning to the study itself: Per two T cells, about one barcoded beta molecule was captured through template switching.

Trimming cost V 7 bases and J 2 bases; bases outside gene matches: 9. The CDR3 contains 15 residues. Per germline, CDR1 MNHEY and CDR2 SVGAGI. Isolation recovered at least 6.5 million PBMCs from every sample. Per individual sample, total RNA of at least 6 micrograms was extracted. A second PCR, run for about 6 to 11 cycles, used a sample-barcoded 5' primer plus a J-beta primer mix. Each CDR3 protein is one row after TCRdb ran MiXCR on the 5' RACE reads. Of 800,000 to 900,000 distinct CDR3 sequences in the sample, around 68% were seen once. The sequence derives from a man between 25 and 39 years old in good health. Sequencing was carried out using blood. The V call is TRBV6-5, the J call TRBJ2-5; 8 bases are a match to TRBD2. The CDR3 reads CASTYGGGLQETQYF. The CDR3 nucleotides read TGTGCCAGCACCTATGGCGGGGGGTTACAAGAGACCCAGTACTTC.